The 10 T cell receptor beta chains presented below share a single source sample, sequenced in a study of T cells after posttransplantation cyclophosphamide. Repertoires were generated with immunoSEQ multiplex PCR, while TCRdb's copy carries only in-frame clones and drops some. The table lists tens of thousands of clones, around 94% of them singletons. What was sequenced was PBMCs. The receptor set was obtained from a woman between 50 and 59 years old in good health and a related stem cell transplant donor.

This sequence joins TRBV5-1 and TRBJ1-2; D remains ambiguous. Trimming took off 0 bases at V and 2 bases at J, with 5 bases between the two ends. The germline V gene has CDR1 SGHRS and CDR2 YFSETQ. There are 13 residues in the CDR3. The CDR3 spells CASSLDRNYGYTF. DNA of the CDR3: TGCGCCAGCAGCTTGGACAGAAACTATGGCTACACCTTC.

A single count supports this clone. The rearrangement joins TRBV7-8 to TRBJ1-5; tentatively, D is TRBD1 (5 bases). This CDR3 comprises 14 residues. The V and J ends lost 0 bases and 6 bases respectively, with 9 bases between them. Germline CDR1 is SGHVS and CDR2 is FQNEAQ. The DNA for the CDR3 is TGTGCCAGCAGCTTAGCGCAGGGCGCTCAGCCCCAGCATTTT. Translating it yields CASSLAQGAQPQHF.

The chain carries TRBV11-2 and TRBJ2-6; D not certain. From germline, CDR1 is SGHAT and CDR2 FQNNGV. V gave up 3 bases and J gave up 3 bases, with 3 bases separating them. The CDR3 is 13 residues long. In DNA, the CDR3 is TGTGCCAGCAGCTTGTATGGGGCCAACGTCCTGACTTTC. This encodes CASSLYGANVLTF.

The chain carries TRBV28 and TRBJ1-1; a weak D match, TRBD1 (6 bases). The CDR3 covers 14 residues. Trimming cost V 8 bases and J 1 base, with 14 bases left between them. The germline V gene has CDR1 MDHEN and CDR2 SYDVKM. CDR3 coding DNA: TGTGCCAGCGGTGGGACACCTAAGAACACTGAAGCTTTCTTT. It translates to CASGGTPKNTEAFF. The full variable domain, in which reference TRBV28 and TRBJ1-1 provide the parts outside the CDR3, is DVKVTQSSRYLVKRTGEKVFLECVQDMDHENMFWYRQDPGLGLRLIYFSYDVKMKEKGDIPEGYSVSREKKERFSLILESASTNQTSMYLCASGGTPKNTEAFFGQGTRLTVV.

The V call is TRBV4-1, the J call TRBJ1-6; D call uncertain. This CDR3 spans 16 amino acids. Germline V gene sequence: CDR1 MGHRA, CDR2 YSYEKL. Trimming left V 0 bases short and J 0 bases short, with 6 bases between. CDR3 nucleotides: TGCGCCAGCAGCCAAGATTCGAGCTCCTATAATTCACCCCTCCACTTT. It is translated as CASSQDSSSYNSPLHF.

This clone appeared a few times. The chain carries TRBV6-4 and TRBJ1-5; D not resolved. The CDR3 runs to 14 residues. The V gene lost 4 bases and the J gene lost 6 bases, with 13 bases spanning the gap. Germline V lookup: CDR1 MRHNA, CDR2 SNTAGT. The CDR3 sequence: CASSVPHPGQPQHF. CDR3 bases: TGTGCCAGCAGTGTCCCCCATCCAGGTCAGCCCCAGCATTTT.

The chain uses TRBV5-1 and TRBJ2-7; 7 bases align to TRBD1. Germline CDR1 SGHRS, CDR2 YFSETQ. The V gene end was trimmed by 3 bases and the J gene end by 0 bases; junction bases not matched to a gene: 3. The CDR3 contains 14 residues. The CDR3 reads CASSSGTDSYEQYF. The CDR3 DNA reads TGCGCCAGCAGCTCCGGGACAGACTCCTACGAGCAGTACTTC.

The chain recombines TRBV29-1 with TRBJ2-5; 9 positions match TRBD1. The junction had 5 bases not matched to a gene; V was cut back by 7 bases and J by 5 bases. The CDR3 sequence is 12 residues long. Germline V lookup: CDR1 SQVTM, CDR2 ANQGSEA. CDR3 in amino acids: CSGDRDGETQYF. For the CDR3, the DNA is TGCAGCGGGGACAGGGACGGGGAGACCCAGTACTTC.

V and J are TRBV5-1 and TRBJ2-5, with D uncertain. The CDR3 has 13 residues. Germline CDR1 is SGHRS and CDR2 is YFSETQ. V lost 1 base to trimming and J lost 5 bases, with 9 bases between them. The CDR3 loop is CASSLPSGETQYF. The DNA for the CDR3 is TGCGCCAGCAGCTTGCCTAGTGGGGAGACCCAGTACTTC.

The chain uses TRBV13 and TRBJ2-6; 10 bases fit TRBD2. Germline loops: CDR1 PRHDT, CDR2 FYEKMQ (reference sequence). This CDR3 is 19 amino acids long. The V segment lost 1 base and the J segment 4 bases; nucleotides outside the gene matches: 10. CDR3: CASSLEVAGGSLGANVLTF. DNA of the CDR3: TGTGCCAGCAGCTTAGAGGTAGCGGGGGGCTCTCTGGGGGCCAACGTCCTGACTTTC.